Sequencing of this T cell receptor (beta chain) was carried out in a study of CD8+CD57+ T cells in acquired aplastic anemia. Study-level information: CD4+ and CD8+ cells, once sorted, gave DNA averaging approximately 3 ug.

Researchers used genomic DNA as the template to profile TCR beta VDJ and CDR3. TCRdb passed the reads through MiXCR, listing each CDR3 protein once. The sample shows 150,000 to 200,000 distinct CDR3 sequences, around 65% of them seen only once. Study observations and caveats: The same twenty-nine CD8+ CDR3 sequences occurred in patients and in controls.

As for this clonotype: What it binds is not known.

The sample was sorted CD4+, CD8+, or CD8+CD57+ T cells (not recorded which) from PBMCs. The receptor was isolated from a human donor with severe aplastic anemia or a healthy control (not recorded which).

The CDR3 loop is CASSGQGYEQYF. DNA of the CDR3: TGCGCCAGCAGCGGACAGGGCTACGAGCAGTACTTC. The chain couples TRBV5-1 to TRBJ2-7; the match to TRBD1 covers 8 bases. The germline gives CDR1 SGHRS, CDR2 YFSETQ. Unmatched junction bases numbered 0, after V lost 4 bases and J lost 3 bases. The CDR3 sequence is 12 residues long.